This T cell receptor beta chain was recovered during a study of metastatic and nonmetastatic thyroid tumors. Study as a whole: Repertoires from blood and tumor or nodule tissue of malignant and benign thyroid patients were compared.

The CDR3 spans 10 amino acids, including both terminal residues. CDR1 and CDR2 (germline): LGHNT, FRNRAP. Study-wide results and caveats: According to reports, the diversity of TCR beta was significantly higher in malignant thyroid tumors than in benign nodules, and this held in both blood and tumor samples.

Per the original methods: It was from CDR3 differences across clinicopathological groups that a distant-metastasis classifier for papillary thyroid cancer was built. Through MiXCR, TCRdb re-clonotyped the PCR reads. None of the V and J calls come from the authors' own analysis; TCRdb made them. Of 15,000 to 20,000 clones detected, more than 35% appear once; the ten largest clones hold roughly 26%. On this clone itself: Its matching antigen is unknown. This CDR3 fails to terminate in the conserved phenylalanine or tryptophan, so it likely reflects a read error. The DNA is omitted, as the CDR3 cannot be located on it reliably, and the CDR3 follows TCRdb's listing.

Each patient came to thyroid surgery without any prior treatment (of any kind). The V call is TRBV12-5, the J call TRBJ2-1. The sequence was collected from a female donor with papillary thyroid cancer or a benign thyroid nodule (not recorded which). Some clones in this sample may be carry-over from other donors' samples. The specimen was tumor tissue. The CDR3 sequence is CASGCGLLLL.